Below, 11 T cell receptor beta chains from the same sample are listed, as sequenced in a study of breast tumors, draining lymph nodes, adjacent tissues. The lymph nodes were axillary draining lymph nodes from breast cancer patients. TCRdb itself ran the multiplex PCR reads through MiXCR, one entry per CDR3 protein. This sample has hundreds of thousands of distinct CDR3 sequences, with about 30% found just once. Sequencing was carried out using axillary lymph node tissue. The receptors stem from a female donor with breast cancer. Some clones in this sample may be carry-over from other donors' samples.

This clonotype was detected ten times or more. V gene TRBV12-3 or TRBV12-4 combines with J gene TRBJ2-5; the match to TRBD1 covers 9 bases. The CDR3 is 18 residues long. V trimming: 5 bases; J trimming: 2 bases; junction bases outside the gene matches: 15. CDR3: CASSAAPGGTGKQETQYF. Written as DNA, the CDR3 is TGTGCCAGCAGTGCTGCCCCCGGGGGGACAGGGAAACAAGAGACCCAGTACTTC.

This chain links TRBV28 with TRBJ1-2; no definite D call. Trimming left V 6 bases short and J 2 bases short, with 16 bases between. There are 15 residues in the CDR3. From germline, CDR1 is MDHEN and CDR2 SYDVKM. This CDR3 is CASSLLQRQNYGYTF. CDR3 in DNA: TGTGCCAGCAGCTTACTCCAACGACAAAACTATGGCTACACCTTC.

This clonotype appeared many times. The V gene is TRBV5-4, the J gene TRBJ2-1; 9 bases are shared with TRBD2. Trimming at V came to 5 bases and at J to 8 bases, leaving 8 bases not matched to a gene. The germline V gene has CDR1 SGHNT and CDR2 YYREEE (reference sequence). There are 14 residues in the CDR3. The DNA of the CDR3 is TGTGCCAGCAGGATAGCGGGAGCCGTATATGAGCAGTTCTTC. Translating gives CASRIAGAVYEQFF.

V gene TRBV4-1 combines with J gene TRBJ2-5; 7 bases are a match to TRBD2. V lost 0 bases to trimming and J lost 2 bases; unmatched junction nucleotides: 6. This CDR3 region has 16 residues. CDR1 is MGHRA and CDR2 is YSYEKL in the germline V gene. CDR3 in amino acids: CASSQEPSGLQETQYF. CDR3 sequence (DNA): TGCGCCAGCAGCCAAGAGCCTAGCGGACTTCAAGAGACCCAGTACTTC.

J is TRBJ1-2 and V is TRBV2, with D uncertain. CDR3 length: 11 amino acids. Germline V gene sequence: CDR1 SNHLY, CDR2 FYNNEI. Between the trimmed V and J ends, which lost 1 base and 8 bases, there was a span of 5 bases. CDR3 amino acids: CASSEEAGYTF. Here the CDR3 DNA reads TGTGCCAGCAGTGAAGAGGCAGGCTACACCTTC.

This clonotype was detected only once. J is TRBJ2-3 and V is TRBV20-1; 12 positions agree with TRBD2. Per germline, CDR1 DFQATT and CDR2 SNEGSKA (reference sequence). The CDR3 totals 16 residues. J lost 3 bases, V lost 1 base, and 5 bases had no gene match. The CDR3 DNA sequence: TGCAGTGCTAGAGCTGGACTAGCGGGGAATACAGATACGCAGTATTTT. This encodes CSARAGLAGNTDTQYF.

This clonotype was recorded a few times. This may stem from a read error, because a much larger clone lies one nucleotide away. The V and J genes are TRBV6-1 and TRBJ1-3; a weak D match, TRBD1 (5 bases). V was cut by 5 bases and J by 0 bases, with 14 bases left in between. CDR3 size: 16 residues. Germline V gene data show CDR1 as MNHNS and CDR2 as SASEGT. This CDR3 is CASSPQGGYSGNTIYF. DNA of the CDR3: TGTGCCAGCAGTCCCCAGGGAGGGTACTCTGGAAACACCATATATTTT.

Worth noting for this clonotype: The CDR3 ends on some other residue instead of the conserved phenylalanine or tryptophan, so this is likely a read error. The rearrangement links TRBV7-9 to TRBJ1-2, with D unclear. Trimming pared 0 bases from V and 4 bases from J, leaving 9 bases between. The CDR3 is 14 amino acids. Germline V gene lookup returns CDR1 SEHNR and CDR2 FQNEAQ (reference sequence). The chain's CDR3 is CASSLAPGFYGYTH. CDR3 sequence (DNA): TGTGCCAGCAGCTTAGCGCCGGGCTTCTATGGCTACACCCAC.

This clonotype has at least ten counts. The DNA for the CDR3 is TGTGCCAGCAGGCTGGAGCTGAGGATTGAGCAGTTCTTC. Its protein is CASRLELRIEQFF. The rearrangement uses TRBV12-3 or TRBV12-4 and TRBJ2-1; D remains unclear. The CDR3 contains 13 residues. The V end was cut by 6 bases, the J end by 9 bases, with 15 bases between.

This clonotype has at least ten counts. One end of the junction varies from germline; a read error may be responsible. The chain joins TRBV6-5 to TRBJ2-7; TRBD2 might be the D (5 bases). The germline V gene has CDR1 MNHEY and CDR2 SVGAGI. The CDR3 has 12 residues. Here the CDR3 reads CASSPGSYEQYF. CDR3 coding DNA: TGCGCCAGCAGCCCGGGGAGCTACGAGCAGTACTTC.

Ten or more counts support this clonotype. CDR3 bases: TGTGCCAGCAGTTTTCGGACTAGCGGGAGGGACACCTACGAGCAGTACTTC. It translates to CASSFRTSGRDTYEQYF. The chain recombines TRBV6-2 or TRBV6-3 with TRBJ2-7, with 15 nucleotides matching TRBD2. The J segment lost 2 bases and the V segment lost 4 bases, leaving 6 bases of the junction unmatched. This CDR3 has 17 residues. Per the germline V gene, CDR1 is MNHEY and CDR2 is SVGEGT.